The present T cell receptor beta chain was sequenced within a study of T cells after yellow fever vaccination. Study conclusions and caveats: Among primary-vaccination clones, most reappeared after the booster, at around 97% for CD4 and approximately 88% for CD8.

This clonotype was counted only a few times. Its antigen remains unidentified. TCRdb called the 5' RACE reads again in MiXCR, with one record for every CDR3 protein. The data contain about 210,000 distinct CDR3 sequences, 3% to 3.5% of them singletons. CDR1 is DFQATT, CDR2 SNEGSKA, per germline (reference sequence). Between the trimmed V and J ends, which lost 1 base and 0 bases, there was a span of 6 bases. The CDR3 has 13 residues. The TCR sequence derives from a man in his late teens or twenties who received the YFV17D yellow fever vaccine. Material: CD4+ T cells sorted from PBMCs, obtained 10 days after the yellow fever booster vaccination. This chain connects TRBV20-1 to TRBJ1-1; D gene ambiguous. The CDR3 nucleotides are TGCAGTGCTAGAGTGCCCCTGAACACTGAAGCTTTCTTT. It codes for CSARVPLNTEAFF.